These 5 T cell receptor beta chains were sequenced from one sample in a study of identical twins. TCRdb re-derived calls from the 5' RACE reads in MiXCR, one entry per CDR3 protein. The sample records 550,000 to 700,000 distinct CDR3 sequences, around a tenth being singletons. A further study also used this sample, focusing on yellow fever vaccine responses in identical twins.

Sequencing input: PBMCs. These receptors all come from a woman younger than 35 in good health.

This clonotype was seen ten or more times. The chain joins TRBV12-3 or TRBV12-4 to TRBJ1-1; TRBD1 matches at 7 bases. The CDR3 sequence is 13 residues long. Trimming cost V 5 bases and J 1 base; bases outside gene matches: 1. The CDR3, as DNA: TGTGCCAGCAGTCGACAGGGGAACACTGAAGCTTTCTTT. The encoded protein is CASSRQGNTEAFF.

This chain joins TRBV4-2 and TRBJ2-1; 12 bases map to TRBD2. With V trimmed by 1 base and J by 15 bases, 19 bases remained unmatched. The V gene's germline CDR1 is LGHNA and CDR2 YNFKEQ. CDR3 length: 18 amino acids. The CDR3 protein is CASSQAQRAGLAGSQMFF. The CDR3 DNA sequence: TGTGCCAGCAGCCAAGCTCAAAGGGCCGGACTAGCGGGGTCCCAGATGTTCTTC.

Note on this clonotype: A single base separates this from a much larger clone, so it may be a read error. The V and J genes are TRBV6-1 and TRBJ2-7; possibly TRBD2 for D (5 bases). CDR1 is MNHNS and CDR2 is SASEGT in the germline V gene. The CDR3 sequence is 13 residues long. V was trimmed by 6 bases and J by 2 bases, leaving 11 bases between them. This CDR3 reads CASRRVVTYEQYF. CDR3 in DNA: TGTGCCAGCAGGAGGGTTGTAACCTACGAGCAGTACTTC.

The rearrangement joins TRBV30 to TRBJ2-2, with 9 bases identical to TRBD2. The CDR3 runs to 14 residues. Germline V CDR1 and CDR2: GTSNPN, SVGIG (reference sequence). Trimming at V came to 4 bases and at J to 3 bases, leaving 3 bases not matched to a gene. In DNA form, the CDR3 reads TGTGCCTGGAAGACTAGCGGATACACCGGGGAGCTGTTTTTT. The encoded protein is CAWKTSGYTGELFF. Based on the CDR3 plus reference TRBV30 and TRBJ2-2, the full variable domain is SQTIHQWPATLVQPVGSPLSLECTVEGTSNPNLYWYRQAAGRGLQLLFYSVGIGQISSEVPQNLSASRPQDRQFILSSKKLLLSDSGFYLCAWKTSGYTGELFFGEGSRLTVL.

This chain connects TRBV19 to TRBJ2-1, with 7 bases aligning to TRBD2. V shed 1 base and J 9 bases; nucleotides not matched to a gene: 12. The CDR3 sequence is 16 residues long. CDR1 and CDR2 from the germline V gene are LNHDA and SQIVND (reference sequence). The CDR3 DNA is TGTGCCAGTAGTATAGCCCCTGGGCTAGCGGTTCCTGAGCAGTTCTTC. It is translated as CASSIAPGLAVPEQFF. The whole variable domain, filled in from reference TRBV19 and TRBJ2-1, reads DGGITQSPKYLFRKEGQNVTLSCEQNLNHDAMYWYRQDPGQGLRLIYYSQIVNDFQKGDIAEGYSVSREKKESFPLTVTSAQKNPTAFYLCASSIAPGLAVPEQFFGPGTRLTVL.